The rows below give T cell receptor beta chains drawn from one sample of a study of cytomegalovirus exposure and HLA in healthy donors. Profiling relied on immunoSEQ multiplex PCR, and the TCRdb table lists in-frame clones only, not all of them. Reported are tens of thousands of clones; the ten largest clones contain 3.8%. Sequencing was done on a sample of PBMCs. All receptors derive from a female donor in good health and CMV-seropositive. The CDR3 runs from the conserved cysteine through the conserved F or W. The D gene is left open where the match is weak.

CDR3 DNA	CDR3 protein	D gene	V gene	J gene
TGCGCCAGCAGGGGACAGAGCGAGACCTACGAGCAGTACTTC	CASRGQSETYEQYF	TRBD1	TRBV5-1	TRBJ2-7
TGTGCCAGCAGCTCCGGGACAGGGACGCCGCCCCAGCATTTT	CASSSGTGTPPQHF	TRBD1	TRBV7-2	TRBJ1-5
TGTGCCAGCAACCCTCCGGGCAGGGGTAATGAAAAACTGTTTTTT	CASNPPGRGNEKLFF	NA	TRBV6-1	TRBJ1-4
TGCAGGCCCTCGAGCGGGGATACGCAGTATTTT	CRPSSGDTQYF	NA	TRBV20-1	TRBJ2-3
TGTGCCAGCCGAACTCAGGGGTACGAGCAGTACTTC	CASRTQGYEQYF	NA	TRBV18	TRBJ2-7
TGCGCCAGCAGCTTACTAGCGGGCCAAGAGACCCAGTACTTC	CASSLLAGQETQYF	TRBD2	TRBV5-1	TRBJ2-5
TGCGCCAGCAGCCCACAGGGGTCTGGAAACACCATATATTTT	CASSPQGSGNTIYF	TRBD1	TRBV4-3	TRBJ1-3
TGCAGCGTCGCGACCGCGGGGGCTCCGGGGCAAGCCAAAAACATTCAGTACTTC	CSVATAGAPGQAKNIQYF	NA	TRBV29-1	TRBJ2-4
TGTGCCAGCAGCTTCAAGGGGGCGGACACTGAAGCTTTCTTT	CASSFKGADTEAFF	TRBD1	TRBV7-2	TRBJ1-1
TGTGCCAGCAGTGACCACAGGGCCGGCACAGATACGCAGTATTTT	CASSDHRAGTDTQYF	NA	TRBV2	TRBJ2-3
TGTGCCAGTACCAAAGTTATTGACCGGCTCCTCAGGGGCACTGAAGCTTTCTTT	CASTKVIDRLLRGTEAFF	NA	TRBV19	TRBJ1-1
TGTGCCAGTATCCTCCCGGGACAAAAAGGGCAGTACTTC	CASILPGQKGQYF	NA	TRBV19	TRBJ2-7
TGCGCCAGCAGCCAAGGGAGGGATGGCTACACCTTC	CASSQGRDGYTF	NA	TRBV4-1	TRBJ1-2
TGTGCCAGCTCACCACCTTCGCGGGAGACCCAGTACTTC	CASSPPSRETQYF	NA	TRBV18	TRBJ2-5
TGTGCCAGCAGTTACTCAGGGAGGTCCTCTGGAAACACCATATATTTT	CASSYSGRSSGNTIYF	NA	TRBV6-6	TRBJ1-3
TGCGCCAGCAGCTTGGCTAACTTTCCCGAAGAGACCCAGTACTTC	CASSLANFPEETQYF	NA	TRBV5-1	TRBJ2-5
TGTGCCAGCAAGGCGGGGACCCTCAAGGATACGCAGTATTTT	CASKAGTLKDTQYF	NA	TRBV4-2	TRBJ2-3
TGTGCCAGCACTAGGGACAGGGGGCACACTGAAGCTTTCTTT	CASTRDRGHTEAFF	TRBD1	TRBV6-5	TRBJ1-1
TGTGCCAGTAGTAACAGGGACAGGCTCTCCTACGAGCAGTACTTC	CASSNRDRLSYEQYF	TRBD1	TRBV19	TRBJ2-7
TGTGCCAGCAGCTTTCCGGGCAACGTCCTGACTTTC	CASSFPGNVLTF	NA	TRBV11-3	TRBJ2-6
TGTGCCAGCTCACCACCGAACCCAAGACAGGGGCCGGGGGGCAATGAGCAGTTCTTC	CASSPPNPRQGPGGNEQFF	NA	TRBV18	TRBJ2-1
TGTGCCAGCAGCAAACCAGGGGCGGAGGGCTACACCTTC	CASSKPGAEGYTF	NA	TRBV5-5	TRBJ1-2
TGTGCCAGTAGTATAAGGGGTAGGGGTAGCGGGTCCTTGGGTGAGCAGTTCTTC	CASSIRGRGSGSLGEQFF	TRBD2	TRBV19	TRBJ2-1
TGTGCCAGCAGCTCCACGCGGGGTGCCAATGAGCAGTTCTTC	CASSSTRGANEQFF	NA	TRBV7-6	TRBJ2-1
TGTGCCAGCAGCCGACAGTTTCAAGAGACCCAGTACTTC	CASSRQFQETQYF	NA	TRBV7-6	TRBJ2-5
TGTGCCAGCAGCGCAGACTGGGGGGAGCTGTTTTTT	CASSADWGELFF	NA	TRBV7-2	TRBJ2-2
TGTGCCAGCTCACCCTCCGGGGGGACGGAGAATCAGCCCCAGCATTTT	CASSPSGGTENQPQHF	NA	TRBV18	TRBJ1-5
TGTGCCAGCAGCCCACCCCTGGGGCGGGAGGCAGATACGCAGTATTTT	CASSPPLGREADTQYF	TRBD2	TRBV5-4	TRBJ2-3
TGTGCCAGCAGCTTACCCCGCGATGCCTACGAGCAGTACTTC	CASSLPRDAYEQYF	NA	TRBV7-9	TRBJ2-7
TGCGCCAGCAGTGATTGGGCTAGCGGGGACTACGAGCAGTACTTC	CASSDWASGDYEQYF	TRBD2	TRBV10-2	TRBJ2-7
TGCGCCAGCAGAAAACTAGCGGGGCTTGAGCAGTTCTTC	CASRKLAGLEQFF	TRBD2	TRBV4-1	TRBJ2-1
TGTGCCAGTAGTATCGGACTCCGGGAGCAGTACTTC	CASSIGLREQYF	NA	TRBV19	TRBJ2-7
TGTGCCAGCAGGCGGACAGGGAGCGACACTGAAGCTTTCTTT	CASRRTGSDTEAFF	TRBD1	TRBV7-9	TRBJ1-1
TGTGCCAGCTTACGGACTAGCGGAGTCCAAGAGACCCAGTACTTC	CASLRTSGVQETQYF	TRBD2	TRBV18	TRBJ2-5
TGTGCCAGCAGCCGTCGGAGGTCTGTGAGCGGGGGGGCAATGAGCGAGCAGTACTTC	CASSRRRSVSGGAMSEQYF	TRBD2	TRBV13	TRBJ2-7
TGTGCCAGCGGCAGGAGGACAGGGGGGAGAGGTGGCTACACCTTC	CASGRRTGGRGGYTF	TRBD1	TRBV9	TRBJ1-2
TGTGCCAGCAGTGCTCGGAGGACTGAAGCTTTCTTT	CASSARRTEAFF	NA	TRBV6-6	TRBJ1-1
TGCGCCAGCAGCCCACGGAGAGGGTCCACCGGGGAGCTGTTTTTT	CASSPRRGSTGELFF	NA	TRBV5-1	TRBJ2-2
TGTGCCAGCAGAGAACAGGGACGGAGCTCTGGAAACACCATATATTTT	CASREQGRSSGNTIYF	NA	TRBV28	TRBJ1-3
TGTGCCAGCAGCCCCCAGGGGTCTATCTCCTACGAGCAGTACTTC	CASSPQGSISYEQYF	NA	TRBV25-1	TRBJ2-7
TGTGCCAGCAGCTTGAGGCTAGCGCAGCAAGAGACCCAGTACTTC	CASSLRLAQQETQYF	NA	TRBV5-4	TRBJ2-5
TGTGCCAGCAGGGAAAGCGTAGGTACGCAGTATTTT	CASRESVGTQYF	NA	TRBV27	TRBJ2-3